These T cell receptor beta chains were read from a single sample in a study of post-analysis software for immune sequencing data. Via MiXCR, TCRdb re-called the PCR reads, giving one row per CDR3 protein. The data hold 700,000 to 900,000 distinct CDR3 sequences, with more than 45% observed a single time. The material sequenced was blood. These receptors were obtained from a girl aged 5-17 years with multiple sclerosis. Both conserved end residues are part of each CDR3. A D gene is named only where the DNA matches it firmly. Not all rows give a size; the values are once, few, many and, for expanded clones, a class.

NA	few	TRBJ2-3	TRBV3-1	CASSHTLGASGFGTDTQYF	TGTGCCAGCAGCCACACCCTGGGGGCGAGCGGGTTTGGGACAGATACGCAGTATTTT
TRBD1	NA	TRBJ2-1	TRBV7-9	CASSQTGARGEQFF	TGTGCCAGCAGCCAGACAGGGGCTAGAGGGGAGCAGTTCTTC
NA	once	TRBJ2-5	TRBV7-8	CASSLALPEGFRETQYF	TGTGCCAGCAGCTTAGCCCTACCGGAGGGGTTTCGGGAGACCCAGTACTTC
NA	NA	TRBJ2-1	TRBV7-9	CASSLELTPKHENEQFF	TGTGCCAGCAGCTTAGAATTGACCCCCAAACATGAGAATGAGCAGTTCTTC
TRBD2	NA	TRBJ2-1	TRBV3-1	CASSQRSGRRDEQFF	TGTGCCAGCAGCCAAAGGAGCGGGAGGCGGGATGAGCAGTTCTTC
TRBD2	few	TRBJ2-4	TRBV12-3/TRBV12-4	CASSSQVGGVDKNIQYF	TGTGCCAGCAGTTCCCAGGTGGGGGGGGTGGACAAAAACATTCAGTACTTC
NA	NA	TRBJ2-1	TRBV6-5	CASMAGTNEQFF	TGTGCCAGCATGGCCGGTACCAATGAGCAGTTCTTC
NA	NA	TRBJ1-6	TRBV11-2	CASSLDHWSSYNSPLHF	TGTGCCAGCAGCTTAGACCACTGGAGCTCCTATAATTCACCCCTCCACTTT
NA	NA	TRBJ1-5	TRBV20-1	CSARVARDGNQPQHF	TGCAGTGCTAGAGTAGCCAGGGATGGCAATCAGCCCCAGCATTTT
NA	NA	TRBJ2-3	TRBV14	CASSRIGEYTDTQYF	TGTGCCAGCAGCCGAATCGGGGAATATACAGATACGCAGTATTTT
TRBD1	few	TRBJ2-7	TRBV2	CASTKEGATYEQYF	TGTGCCAGCACCAAAGAGGGGGCCACCTACGAGCAGTACTTC
TRBD1	few	TRBJ2-7	TRBV28	CASSSPTGVGSYEQYF	TGTGCCAGCAGTTCCCCGACAGGGGTGGGTTCCTACGAGCAGTACTTC
TRBD1	NA	TRBJ2-7	TRBV11-1	CASSLDRVEQYF	TGTGCCAGCAGCCTCGACAGGGTGGAGCAGTACTTC
TRBD2	NA	TRBJ2-1	TRBV20-1	CSARDPLAGGSGEQFF	TGCAGTGCTAGAGATCCCCTAGCGGGAGGGTCTGGTGAGCAGTTCTTC
NA	few	TRBJ2-5	TRBV7-6	CASSPRLSRDKETQYF	TGTGCCAGCAGCCCAAGACTATCCCGGGATAAAGAGACCCAGTACTTC
TRBD1	few	TRBJ1-2	TRBV6-5	CASSPGQRYGYTF	TGTGCCAGCAGTCCGGGACAGCGGTATGGCTACACCTTC
NA	NA	TRBJ1-2	TRBV5-1	CASSLEAGGANYGYTF	TGCGCCAGCAGCCTGGAGGCCGGGGGCGCCAACTATGGCTACACCTTC
TRBD2	NA	TRBJ2-2	TRBV27	CASIPGPLAGGGGELFF	TGTGCCAGCATCCCCGGCCCTCTAGCGGGAGGTGGCGGGGAGCTGTTTTTT
NA	NA	TRBJ2-1	TRBV6-1	CASSEAYGGQDDNEQFF	TGTGCCAGCAGTGAGGCATATGGGGGGCAAGATGACAATGAGCAGTTCTTC
TRBD1	NA	TRBJ2-1	TRBV5-6	CASRRTGEPYNEQFF	TGTGCCAGCAGGCGGACAGGAGAACCCTACAATGAGCAGTTCTTC
NA	few	TRBJ2-1	TRBV5-4	CASSHRVADYNEQFF	TGTGCCAGCAGCCACCGAGTAGCGGACTACAATGAGCAGTTCTTC
NA	NA	TRBJ2-5	TRBV29-1	CSVGAAMGETQYF	TGCAGCGTTGGTGCGGCCATGGGAGAGACCCAGTACTTC
NA	few	TRBJ1-1	TRBV12-3/TRBV12-4	CASSLWNTEAFF	TGTGCCAGCAGTTTGTGGAACACTGAAGCTTTCTTT
NA	NA	TRBJ2-1	TRBV28	CASSLEFLEQFF	TGTGCCAGCAGTTTAGAGTTCCTAGAGCAGTTCTTC
TRBD2	few	TRBJ2-1	TRBV7-2	CASSPEGLATPVMGNEQFF	TGTGCCAGCAGCCCAGAGGGACTAGCGACACCAGTTATGGGGAATGAGCAGTTCTTC
TRBD1	few	TRBJ1-6	TRBV5-1	CASSFESQGAPLHF	TGCGCCAGCAGCTTTGAGTCCCAGGGGGCTCCCCTCCACTTT
TRBD2	NA	TRBJ2-1	TRBV29-1	CSVEGLEVYNEQFF	TGCAGCGTTGAGGGACTAGAGGTGTACAATGAGCAGTTCTTC